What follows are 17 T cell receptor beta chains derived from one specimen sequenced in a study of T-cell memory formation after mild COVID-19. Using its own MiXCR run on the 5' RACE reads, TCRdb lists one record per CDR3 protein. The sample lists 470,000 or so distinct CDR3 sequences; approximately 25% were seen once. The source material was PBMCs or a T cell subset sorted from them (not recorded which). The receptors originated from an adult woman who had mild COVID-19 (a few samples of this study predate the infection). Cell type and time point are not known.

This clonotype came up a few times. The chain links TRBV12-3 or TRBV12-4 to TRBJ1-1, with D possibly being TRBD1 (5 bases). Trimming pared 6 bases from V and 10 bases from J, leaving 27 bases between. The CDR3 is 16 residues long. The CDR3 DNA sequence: TGTGCCAGCAGCCCCACCCCCGGGACCCTTAGGTGGTCAGCTTTCTTT. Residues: CASSPTPGTLRWSAFF.

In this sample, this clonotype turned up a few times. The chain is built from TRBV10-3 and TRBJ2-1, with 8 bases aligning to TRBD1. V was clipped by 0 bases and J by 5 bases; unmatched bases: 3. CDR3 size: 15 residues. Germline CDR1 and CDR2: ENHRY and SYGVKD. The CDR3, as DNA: TGTGCCATCAGTGAGTCGGGGACAGGCCACAATGAGCAGTTCTTC. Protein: CAISESGTGHNEQFF.

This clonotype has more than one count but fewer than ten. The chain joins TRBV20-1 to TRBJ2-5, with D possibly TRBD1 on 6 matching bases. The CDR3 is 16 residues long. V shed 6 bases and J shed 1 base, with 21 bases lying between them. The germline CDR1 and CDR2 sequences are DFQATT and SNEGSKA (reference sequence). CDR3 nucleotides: TGCAGTGCCTCAGAGACGGCAGGGGTCCTCCAAGAGACCCAGTACTTC. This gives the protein CSASETAGVLQETQYF.

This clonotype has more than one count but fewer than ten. DNA of the CDR3: TGTGCCAGCAGCTTAGATGTGGGACAGGGGTCGGGCGGCTACACCTTC. It translates to CASSLDVGQGSGGYTF. J is TRBJ1-2 and V is TRBV7-2, with 10 bases fitting TRBD1. The germline gives CDR1 SGHTA, CDR2 FQGNSA. The CDR3 contains 16 residues. Losses at the gene ends were 1 base for V and 8 bases for J; bases not matched to a gene: 10.

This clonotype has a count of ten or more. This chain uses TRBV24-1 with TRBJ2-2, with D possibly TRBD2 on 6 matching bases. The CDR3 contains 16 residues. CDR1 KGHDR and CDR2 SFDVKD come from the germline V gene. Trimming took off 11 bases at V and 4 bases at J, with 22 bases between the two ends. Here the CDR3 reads CAIMTAEGSGTGELFF. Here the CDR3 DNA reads TGTGCCATCATGACGGCGGAGGGTTCGGGCACCGGGGAGCTGTTTTTT.

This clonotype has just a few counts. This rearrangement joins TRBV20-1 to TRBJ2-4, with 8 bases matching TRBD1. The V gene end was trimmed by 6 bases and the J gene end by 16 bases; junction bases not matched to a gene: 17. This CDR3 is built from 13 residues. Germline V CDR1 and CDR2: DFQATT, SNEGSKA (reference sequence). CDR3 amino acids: CSARAPDRGRNYF. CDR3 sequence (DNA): TGCAGTGCAAGGGCCCCAGACAGGGGACGCAATTACTTC.

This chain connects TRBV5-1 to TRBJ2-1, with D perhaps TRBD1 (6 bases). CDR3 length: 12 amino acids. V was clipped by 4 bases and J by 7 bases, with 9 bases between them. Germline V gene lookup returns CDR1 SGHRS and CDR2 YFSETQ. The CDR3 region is CASSVRGNEQFF. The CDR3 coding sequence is TGCGCCAGCAGCGTCAGGGGTAATGAGCAGTTCTTC.

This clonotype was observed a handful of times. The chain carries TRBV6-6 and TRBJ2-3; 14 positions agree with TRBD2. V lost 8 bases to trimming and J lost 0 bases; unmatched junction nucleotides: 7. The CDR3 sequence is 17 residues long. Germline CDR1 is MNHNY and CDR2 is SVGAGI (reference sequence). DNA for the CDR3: TGTGCCAGCTCCGGGACTAGCGGGAGTGCTAGCACAGATACGCAGTATTTT. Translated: CASSGTSGSASTDTQYF.

DNA of the CDR3: TGTGCCACCAGTGATCCCGGGACAGGCGGGGAGCTGTTTTTT. Its translation is CATSDPGTGGELFF. The chain recombines TRBV24-1 with TRBJ2-2; 8 bases are a match to TRBD1. CDR3 length equals 14 residues. Germline V gives CDR1 KGHDR, CDR2 SFDVKD. V gave up 3 bases and J gave up 7 bases; unmatched junction bases: 3.

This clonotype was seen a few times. CDR3 amino acids: CASSALTGTGAREQYF. The CDR3 DNA follows: TGTGCCAGCAGTGCTCTTACCGGGACAGGGGCCCGGGAGCAGTACTTC. The rearrangement links TRBV12-3 or TRBV12-4 to TRBJ2-7, with 10 bases that match TRBD1. Trimming removed 5 bases from V and 7 bases from J; junction bases left unmatched: 14. The length of the CDR3 is 16 residues.

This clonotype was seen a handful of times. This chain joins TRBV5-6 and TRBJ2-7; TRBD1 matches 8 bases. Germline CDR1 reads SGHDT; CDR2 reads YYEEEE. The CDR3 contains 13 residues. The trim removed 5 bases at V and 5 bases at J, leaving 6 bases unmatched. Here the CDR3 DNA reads TGTGCCAGCAGTTTCAGGGGGCCCCACGAGCAGTACTTC. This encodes CASSFRGPHEQYF.

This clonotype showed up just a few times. The CDR3 loop is CASRNRDRGHNEQFF. The DNA for the CDR3 is TGTGCCAGCAGGAACCGGGACAGGGGTCACAATGAGCAGTTCTTC. V gene TRBV12-3 or TRBV12-4 combines with J gene TRBJ2-1; 10 nucleotides match TRBD1. V shed 6 bases and J 5 bases; nucleotides not matched to a gene: 7. CDR3 length: 15 residues.

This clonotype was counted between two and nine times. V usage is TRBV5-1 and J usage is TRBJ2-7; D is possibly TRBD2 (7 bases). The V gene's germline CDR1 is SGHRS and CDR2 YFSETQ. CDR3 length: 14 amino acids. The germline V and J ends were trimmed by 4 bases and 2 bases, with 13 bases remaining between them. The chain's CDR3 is CASSPTGGPYEQYF. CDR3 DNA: TGCGCCAGCAGCCCGACGGGGGGCCCCTACGAGCAGTACTTC.

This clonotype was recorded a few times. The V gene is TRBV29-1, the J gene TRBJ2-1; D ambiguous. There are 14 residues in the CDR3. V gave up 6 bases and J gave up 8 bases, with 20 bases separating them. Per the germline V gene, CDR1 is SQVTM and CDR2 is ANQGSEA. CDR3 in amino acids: CSVQVAGVGDEQFF. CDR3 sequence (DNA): TGCAGCGTCCAAGTGGCAGGAGTTGGGGATGAGCAGTTCTTC.

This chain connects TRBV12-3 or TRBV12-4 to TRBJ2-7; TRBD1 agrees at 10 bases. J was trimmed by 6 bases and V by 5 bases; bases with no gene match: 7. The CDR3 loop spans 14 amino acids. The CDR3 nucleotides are TGTGCCAGCAGTCTCACCGACAGGGGGCGCGAGCAGTACTTC. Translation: CASSLTDRGREQYF.

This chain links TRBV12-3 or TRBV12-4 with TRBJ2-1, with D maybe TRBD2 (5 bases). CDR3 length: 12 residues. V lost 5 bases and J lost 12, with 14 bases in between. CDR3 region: CASSPTRAGQFF. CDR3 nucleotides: TGTGCCAGCAGTCCTACGCGGGCAGGGCAGTTCTTC.

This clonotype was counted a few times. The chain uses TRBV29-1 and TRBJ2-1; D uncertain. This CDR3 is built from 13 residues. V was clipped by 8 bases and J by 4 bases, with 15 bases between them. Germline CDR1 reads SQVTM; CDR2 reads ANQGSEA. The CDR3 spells CSSDAGPYNEQFF. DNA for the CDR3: TGCAGCTCCGACGCAGGACCTTACAATGAGCAGTTCTTC.